This T cell receptor (beta chain) was recorded in a study of vaccination and CD4 T cells after COVID-19. Noted treatment: approximately 9-day PBMC culture with coronavirus spike peptide pools or control peptides (ViraFEST assay). On this clonotype: Its cognate antigen is unknown.

CDR3 length: 17 amino acids. V lost 4 bases, J lost 3 bases, and 22 bases lay in between. The germline V gene encodes CDR1 LNHDA and CDR2 SQIVND (reference sequence). An Oncomine TCR Beta short-read assay was used to sequence the DNA from cultured CD4+ T cells. TCRdb independently ran MiXCR on the PCR reads; one entry per CDR3 protein. This table holds more than 10,000 distinct CDR3 sequences, 28% found once. The specimen was CD4+ T cells from blood, cultured in vitro, collected after SARS-CoV-2 vaccination. The origin of this receptor is a human donor who had recovered from COVID-19. This rearrangement joins TRBV19 to TRBJ2-7, with D possibly being TRBD2 (5 bases). Written as DNA, the CDR3 is TGTGCCAGTAGTACCAGCCCCGTTAGCCTAGCCCTCTACGAGCAGTACTTC. Protein sequence: CASSTSPVSLALYEQYF. The variable domain in full, completed from reference TRBV19 and TRBJ2-7, reads DGGITQSPKYLFRKEGQNVTLSCEQNLNHDAMYWYRQDPGQGLRLIYYSQIVNDFQKGDIAEGYSVSREKKESFPLTVTSAQKNPTAFYLCASSTSPVSLALYEQYFGPGTRLTVT.